What follows are 32 T cell receptor beta chains derived from one specimen sequenced in a study of blood T cell repertoires in COVID-19. The assay was immunoSEQ multiplex PCR, and TCRdb's table has in-frame clones only and misses some. There are roughly 49,000 clones in the sample; more than 85% occur only once, and 1% lies in the top ten. Sequencing was performed on peripheral blood. The receptors come from a man aged 55 to 70 with COVID-19, enrolled during active disease.

This chain connects TRBV19 to TRBJ1-2, with D possibly matching TRBD1 (5 bases). The length of the CDR3 is 15 residues. Trimming pared 1 base from V and 6 bases from J, leaving 15 bases between. Germline V gene data show CDR1 as LNHDA and CDR2 as SQIVND (reference sequence). The CDR3 spells CASSIVFRGWHGYTF. DNA for the CDR3: TGTGCCAGTAGTATAGTTTTTCGGGGGTGGCATGGCTACACCTTC.

The chain links TRBV5-6 to TRBJ1-6, with TRBD1 matching over 7 bases. V was pared by 5 bases and J by 7 bases, with 9 bases of the junction left unmatched. Germline CDR1 is SGHDT and CDR2 is YYEEEE. The length of the CDR3 is 15 residues. The CDR3 DNA reads TGTGCCAGCAGATTCCGGACAGGACGGAATTCACCCCTCCACTTT. Its translation is CASRFRTGRNSPLHF. Drawing the rest from reference TRBV5-6 and TRBJ1-6, the complete variable domain is DAGVTQSPTHLIKTRGQQVTLRCSPKSGHDTVSWYQQALGQGPQFIFQYYEEEERQRGNFPDRFSGHQFPNYSSELNVNALLLGDSALYLCASRFRTGRNSPLHFGNGTRLTVT.

The chain carries TRBV5-1 and TRBJ2-1, with TRBD2 as a possible D gene (6 bases). The CDR3 totals 14 residues. Germline V gene data show CDR1 as SGHRS and CDR2 as YFSETQ. V dropped 4 bases and J dropped 7 bases, with 15 bases sitting between them. The CDR3 sequence is CASSVSAGSNEQFF. The CDR3 DNA sequence: TGCGCCAGCAGCGTCTCGGCGGGATCAAATGAGCAGTTCTTC.

The chain joins TRBV28 to TRBJ1-2; 7 nucleotides align to TRBD1. The CDR3 is 17 residues long. From germline, CDR1 is MDHEN and CDR2 SYDVKM. The trim removed 4 bases at V and 5 bases at J, leaving 16 bases unmatched. Here the CDR3 reads CASSYGTPTTGAYGYTF. The CDR3 DNA is TGTGCCAGCAGTTACGGGACACCTACCACAGGGGCATATGGCTACACCTTC.

This chain uses TRBV9 with TRBJ1-1, with D unresolved. The CDR3 is 16 residues long. V was shortened by 0 bases and J by 0 bases, with 12 bases between the two germline ends. Germline CDR1 is SGDLS and CDR2 is YYNGEE. This CDR3 is CASSVEAAFMNTEAFF. The DNA for the CDR3 is TGTGCCAGCAGCGTAGAGGCGGCATTCATGAACACTGAAGCTTTCTTT.

This chain uses TRBV2 with TRBJ2-1, with a possible D match to TRBD1 (6 bases). Looked up from germline, CDR1 is SNHLY and CDR2 is FYNNEI. Trimming cost V 3 bases and J 5 bases, with 11 bases left between them. The CDR3 totals 14 residues. CDR3: CASSEGALNNEQFF. In nucleotides, the CDR3 is TGTGCCAGCAGTGAGGGGGCGCTGAACAATGAGCAGTTCTTC.

V is TRBV20-1 and J is TRBJ2-7; 7 bases map to TRBD1. V trimming: 3 bases; J trimming: 2 bases; junction bases outside the gene matches: 7. Germline V gene data show CDR1 as DFQATT and CDR2 as SNEGSKA (reference sequence). CDR3 size: 14 residues. This chain's CDR3 is CSASVYRGAYEQYF. In nucleotides, the CDR3 is TGCAGTGCTAGTGTGTACAGGGGTGCCTACGAGCAGTACTTC.

V usage is TRBV5-4 and J usage is TRBJ1-6, with D possibly being TRBD1 (6 bases). The CDR3 is made up of 15 amino acids. Germline CDR1 and CDR2: SGHNT and YYREEE (reference sequence). Trimming stripped 3 bases from V and 6 bases from J, with 13 bases between. As DNA, the CDR3 is TGTGCCAGCAGCTCCGGACAGAGAGTTAATTCACCCCTCCACTTT. This sequence encodes CASSSGQRVNSPLHF.

The chain links TRBV12-3 or TRBV12-4 to TRBJ1-4; 8 bases are shared with TRBD1. V was pared by 8 bases and J by 5 bases, with 4 bases of the junction left unmatched. The CDR3 is 13 residues long. In DNA, the CDR3 is TGTGCCAGCGCGGGACAGGAGAATGAAAAACTGTTTTTT. Protein product: CASAGQENEKLFF.

This clone appeared a few times. This chain joins TRBV18 and TRBJ1-1; D remains ambiguous. The CDR3 spans 15 residues. The V gene's germline CDR1 is KGHSH and CDR2 LQKENI. Trimming cost V 1 base and J 1 base, with 10 bases left between them. DNA of the CDR3: TGTGCCAGCTCACCACGGGGAGGGCAGAACACTGAAGCTTTCTTT. It is translated as CASSPRGGQNTEAFF.

J is TRBJ2-3 and V is TRBV6-5; D is perhaps TRBD2 (5 bases). The CDR3 spans 14 residues. Germline loops: CDR1 MNHEY, CDR2 SVGAGI. V lost 6 bases, J lost 0 bases, and 10 bases lay in between. CDR3 amino acids: CASRLAASTDTQYF. CDR3 in DNA: TGTGCCAGCAGGCTAGCCGCTAGCACAGATACGCAGTATTTT.

This rearrangement joins TRBV4-1 to TRBJ1-4, with a weak D call TRBD1 (5 bases). The V gene's germline CDR1 is MGHRA and CDR2 YSYEKL. This CDR3 comprises 15 residues. Between the trimmed V and J ends, which lost 4 bases and 4 bases, there was a span of 13 bases. The CDR3 loop reads CASSRTGSSNEKLFF. The CDR3 bases are TGCGCCAGCAGCCGAACAGGTTCGAGTAATGAAAAACTGTTTTTT.

J is TRBJ2-1 and V is TRBV18, with 9 positions matching TRBD2. CDR3 size: 15 residues. Unmatched junction bases numbered 5, after V lost 0 bases and J lost 8 bases. Germline V CDR1 and CDR2: KGHSH, LQKENI. In DNA form, the CDR3 reads TGTGCCAGCTCACCACCGGGACTAGCTATACATGAGCAGTTCTTC. Protein sequence: CASSPPGLAIHEQFF.

The CDR3 nucleotides are TGTGCCAGCAGCTTAGGGGCAGGGGGTTTGACTGAAGCTTTCTTT. Protein product: CASSLGAGGLTEAFF. This rearrangement joins TRBV11-2 to TRBJ1-1, with TRBD1 identical over 7 bases. The CDR3 sequence is 15 residues long. V shed 1 base and J 5 bases; nucleotides not matched to a gene: 7. Germline lookup yields CDR1 SGHAT and CDR2 FQNNGV.

This clone occurred once. The chain has TRBV10-3 and TRBJ1-1; no clear D gene. Deletions cut 6 bases from V and 1 base from J, with 15 bases between. The CDR3 has 15 residues. Germline V lookup: CDR1 ENHRY, CDR2 SYGVKD. In DNA form, the CDR3 reads TGTGCCATCAGGGCCTCTGACTTGGGGAACACTGAAGCTTTCTTT. Translated, it gives CAIRASDLGNTEAFF.

The genes are TRBV3-1 (or the pseudogene TRBV3-2) and TRBJ2-7, with 7 nucleotides matching TRBD1. V was clipped by 0 bases and J by 4 bases; unmatched bases: 12. Germline V CDR1 and CDR2: LGHDT, YNNKEL (reference sequence). The CDR3 sequence is 17 residues long. The CDR3 protein is CASSQDRKTGFIYEQYF. In DNA, the CDR3 is TGTGCCAGCAGCCAAGATCGGAAGACAGGGTTTATTTACGAGCAGTACTTC.

The chain employs TRBV19 and TRBJ1-1; TRBD1 is a possible D gene (5 bases). V was pared by 4 bases and J by 1 base, with 16 bases between. CDR3 length equals 16 residues. Germline V gene lookup returns CDR1 LNHDA and CDR2 SQIVND (reference sequence). The CDR3 protein is CASSTLLVGRNTEAFF. As DNA, the CDR3 is TGTGCCAGTAGTACCCTTTTGGTGGGGCGGAACACTGAAGCTTTCTTT. The full variable domain, completed using reference TRBV19 and TRBJ1-1, is DGGITQSPKYLFRKEGQNVTLSCEQNLNHDAMYWYRQDPGQGLRLIYYSQIVNDFQKGDIAEGYSVSREKKESFPLTVTSAQKNPTAFYLCASSTLLVGRNTEAFFGQGTRLTVV.

The V and J genes are TRBV18 and TRBJ2-2; 11 nucleotides agree with TRBD2. The CDR3 runs to 20 residues. Germline V lookup: CDR1 KGHSH, CDR2 LQKENI. V gave up 4 bases and J gave up 0 bases; unmatched junction bases: 13. The CDR3 is CASSLLRTSGSIANTGELFF. DNA of the CDR3: TGTGCCAGCTCACTTCTGAGGACTAGCGGGTCTATCGCGAACACCGGGGAGCTGTTTTTT.

This chain uses TRBV4-1 with TRBJ2-7; the match to TRBD2 covers 13 bases. V lost 5 bases and J lost 2; bases outside the gene matches: 0. CDR1 and CDR2 from the germline V gene are MGHRA and YSYEKL. CDR3 length: 14 residues. The CDR3 here is CASSTSGGAYEQYF. In DNA form, the CDR3 reads TGCGCCAGCAGCACTAGCGGGGGGGCCTACGAGCAGTACTTC.

The chain links TRBV12-3 or TRBV12-4 to TRBJ1-2; D unclear. This CDR3 is built from 13 residues. Trimming took off 3 bases at V and 6 bases at J, with 11 bases between the two ends. The CDR3 DNA follows: TGTGCCAGCAGTTTGCCACCCGGTGATGGCTACACCTTC. Protein product: CASSLPPGDGYTF.

A few counts support this clone. The chain has TRBV2 and TRBJ2-7; 8 nucleotides line up with TRBD1. The V and J ends lost 11 bases and 0 bases, in that order; junction bases with no gene match: 6. This CDR3 is 13 amino acids long. Germline assignment: CDR1 SNHLY and CDR2 FYNNEI. CDR3 sequence (DNA): TGTGCCGTCGGACAGGGCCTCTCCTACGAGCAGTACTTC. This sequence encodes CAVGQGLSYEQYF.

The chain employs TRBV10-3 and TRBJ1-3, with 8 bases fitting TRBD1. The CDR3 spans 14 residues. Germline values: CDR1 ENHRY, CDR2 SYGVKD. The trim removed 8 bases at V and 2 bases at J, leaving 5 bases unmatched. The CDR3 DNA reads as TGTGCCATCGGCCAGGGGGCGGCTGGAAACACCATATATTTT. Translated: CAIGQGAAGNTIYF.

This clone occurred once. The CDR3 loop reads CASSPLDRTNTEAFF. The CDR3 nucleotides are TGTGCCAGCTCACCTCTGGACAGGACGAACACTGAAGCTTTCTTT. This rearrangement joins TRBV18 to TRBJ1-1; 7 nucleotides line up with TRBD1. Trimming removed 3 bases from V and 1 base from J; junction bases left unmatched: 5. Germline CDR1 and CDR2: KGHSH and LQKENI. The CDR3 spans 15 residues.

The chain recombines TRBV10-1 with TRBJ1-2; 8 bases align to TRBD1. This CDR3 comprises 18 residues. J gave up 3 bases and V 0 bases, and 12 bases lay outside the gene matches. Looked up from germline, CDR1 is WNHNN and CDR2 is SYGVQD (reference sequence). The CDR3 loop reads CASSESKGLRQGHYGYTF. Written as DNA, the CDR3 is TGCGCCAGCAGTGAGTCCAAAGGGTTAAGACAGGGGCACTATGGCTACACCTTC.

This chain uses TRBV6-6 with TRBJ1-5; D may be TRBD1 (6 bases). The CDR3 has 15 residues. Germline V gives CDR1 MNHNY, CDR2 SVGAGI (reference sequence). Trimming cost V 5 bases and J 3 bases, with 14 bases left between them. The CDR3 DNA follows: TGTGCCAGCAGTAAACAGGGTAAGGACAATCAGCCCCAGCATTTT. It encodes CASSKQGKDNQPQHF.

The rearrangement links TRBV18 to TRBJ2-7, with 11 bases matching TRBD2. The germline V gene has CDR1 KGHSH and CDR2 LQKENI. The CDR3 is 15 amino acids. V lost 2 bases to trimming and J lost 5 bases; unmatched junction nucleotides: 5. The CDR3 here is CASSPALAGGHEQYF. The CDR3 bases are TGTGCCAGCTCACCAGCCTTAGCGGGGGGGCACGAGCAGTACTTC.

The chain combines TRBV30 with TRBJ1-3; no firm D call. The length of the CDR3 is 14 residues. Germline assignment: CDR1 GTSNPN and CDR2 SVGIG (reference sequence). Between the trimmed V and J ends, which lost 8 bases and 0 bases, there was a span of 14 bases. This CDR3 reads CATRGSISGNTIYF. The DNA of the CDR3 is TGTGCCACAAGAGGATCTATCTCTGGAAACACCATATATTTT. Full variable domain (rest looked up from reference TRBV30 and TRBJ1-3): SQTIHQWPATLVQPVGSPLSLECTVEGTSNPNLYWYRQAAGRGLQLLFYSVGIGQISSEVPQNLSASRPQDRQFILSSKKLLLSDSGFYLCATRGSISGNTIYFGEGSWLTVV.

The chain is built from TRBV7-6 and TRBJ1-4; 7 positions match TRBD1. CDR3 size: 15 residues. CDR1 and CDR2 from the germline V gene are SGHVS and FNYEAQ. V shed 5 bases, J shed 5 bases, and the junction held 8 bases outside the gene matches. This chain's CDR3 is CASSRSGTANEKLFF. The CDR3 region has the DNA TGTGCCAGCAGCCGTTCCGGGACAGCGAATGAAAAACTGTTTTTT.

The chain carries TRBV25-1 and TRBJ1-4, with unresolved D. This CDR3 comprises 16 residues. Germline V gene data show CDR1 as MGHDK and CDR2 as SYGVNS. V dropped 0 bases and J dropped 0 bases, with 8 bases sitting between them. CDR3 nucleotides: TGTGCCAGCAGTGAATATCGCGGAGCAACTAATGAAAAACTGTTTTTT. It codes for CASSEYRGATNEKLFF.

The CDR3 reads CASSQLGTANQPQHF. The CDR3, as DNA: TGTGCCAGCAGCCAACTGGGGACAGCTAATCAGCCCCAGCATTTT. This chain uses TRBV7-8 with TRBJ1-5, with 7 bases identical to TRBD1. Unmatched junction bases numbered 8, after V lost 5 bases and J lost 4 bases. Germline CDR1 SGHVS, CDR2 FQNEAQ. The CDR3 has 15 residues.

CDR3 loop: CASSDAWTGEQYF. The CDR3 DNA reads as TGTGCCAGCAGTGACGCCTGGACAGGGGAGCAGTACTTC. The chain uses TRBV6-1 and TRBJ2-7, with 8 bases identical to TRBD1. The CDR3 consists of 13 residues. After removal of 3 bases from V and 7 bases from J, the junction contained 5 bases not matched to a gene. Germline CDR1 MNHNS, CDR2 SASEGT.

The chain recombines TRBV19 with TRBJ2-1, with 14 bases matching TRBD2. This CDR3 region has 15 residues. Germline trimming cut 5 bases from V and 7 bases from J; bases unmatched to any gene: 4. Per germline, CDR1 LNHDA and CDR2 SQIVND (reference sequence). Written as DNA, the CDR3 is TGTGCCAGTAGTGCGGGACTAGCGGGAGCAAATGAGCAGTTCTTC. This translates into CASSAGLAGANEQFF.